A selection of T cell receptor beta chains follows, all from one sample in a study of cytomegalovirus exposure and HLA in healthy donors. This table comes from immunoSEQ multiplex PCR, and its TCRdb copy is limited to in-frame clones, with some not included. The table has around 86,000 clones, approximately 93% seen once. Specimen: PBMCs. These TCRs come from a woman under 40 in good health and CMV-seropositive. Both conserved end residues are part of each CDR3. Each record gives: V gene, J gene, D gene, clone size, CDR3 DNA, CDR3 protein. D genes are given only for firm matches. The size entry is marked missing in some rows and otherwise reads once, few, many or a size class.

V: TRBV6-6; J: TRBJ2-2; D: TRBD1; size: .; DNA: TGTGCCAGCCTTACGAGGACAGGGTCCACCGGGGAACTGTTTTTT; CDR3: CASLTRTGSTGELFF
V: TRBV7-6; J: TRBJ1-1; D: .; size: .; DNA: TGTGCCAGCAGTCCAAGGCGGGGTGAAGCTTTCTTT; CDR3: CASSPRRGEAFF
V: TRBV7-2; J: TRBJ2-3; D: .; size: .; DNA: TGTGCCAGCAGCTCGGGGTTAAGCACAGATACGCAGTATTTT; CDR3: CASSSGLSTDTQYF
V: TRBV7-9; J: TRBJ1-5; D: .; size: .; DNA: TGTGCCAGCAGCCCCATGTCGGGGTTGGCTCAGCCCCAGCATTTT; CDR3: CASSPMSGLAQPQHF
V: TRBV11-2; J: TRBJ1-3; D: TRBD1; size: .; DNA: TGTGCCAGCAGCTTAGCCTCGACAGGGGTTGGAAACACCATATATTTT; CDR3: CASSLASTGVGNTIYF
V: TRBV19; J: TRBJ1-1; D: .; size: once; DNA: TGTGCCAGTAGTCAGGTGAACACTGAAGCTTTCTTT; CDR3: CASSQVNTEAFF
V: TRBV5-3; J: TRBJ2-3; D: TRBD1; size: .; DNA: TGTGCCAGAAGCTTGGTGGCTCGGGACAGCAAAACAGATACGCAGTATTTT; CDR3: CARSLVARDSKTDTQYF
V: TRBV7-6; J: TRBJ2-1; D: TRBD2; size: once; DNA: TGTGCCAGCAGCTTAAGGGCGGGAGGCCCCGGATTCTACAATGAGCAGTTCTTC; CDR3: CASSLRAGGPGFYNEQFF
V: TRBV9; J: TRBJ1-2; D: .; size: .; DNA: TGTGCCAGCAGCGTAGCTAACGGCCGTGGGGCTGGCTACACCTTC; CDR3: CASSVANGRGAGYTF
V: TRBV4-1; J: TRBJ1-2; D: TRBD1; size: .; DNA: TGCGCCAGCAGCCAAGACAGGGGGCGCGGCTACACCTTC; CDR3: CASSQDRGRGYTF
V: TRBV11-2; J: TRBJ1-2; D: .; size: once; DNA: TGTGCCAGCAGCTTAGATTGGAGGGCCCTCTATGGCTACACCTTC; CDR3: CASSLDWRALYGYTF
V: TRBV7-6; J: TRBJ2-5; D: .; size: .; DNA: TGTGCCAGCAGCCAAAGATCCAGGGCCTATCAAGAGACCCAGTACTTC; CDR3: CASSQRSRAYQETQYF